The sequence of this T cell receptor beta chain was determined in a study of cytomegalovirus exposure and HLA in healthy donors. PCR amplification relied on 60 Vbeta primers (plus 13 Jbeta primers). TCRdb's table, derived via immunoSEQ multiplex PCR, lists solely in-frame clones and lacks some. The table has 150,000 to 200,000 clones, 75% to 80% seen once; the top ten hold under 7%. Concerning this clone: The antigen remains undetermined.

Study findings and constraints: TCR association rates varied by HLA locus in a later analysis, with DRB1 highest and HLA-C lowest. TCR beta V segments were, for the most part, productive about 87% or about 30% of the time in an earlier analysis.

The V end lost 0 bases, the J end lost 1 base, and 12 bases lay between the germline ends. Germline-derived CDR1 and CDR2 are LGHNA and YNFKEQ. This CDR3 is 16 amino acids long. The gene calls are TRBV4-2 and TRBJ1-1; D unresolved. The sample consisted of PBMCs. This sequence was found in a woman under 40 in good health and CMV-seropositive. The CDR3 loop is CASSQDRGLGNTEAFF. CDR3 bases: TGTGCCAGCAGCCAAGATCGGGGTCTGGGGAACACTGAAGCTTTCTTT.